The rows below give T cell receptor beta chains drawn from one sample of a study of shared clonotypes between healthy human individuals. Data came from immunoSEQ multiplex PCR; TCRdb stores just in-frame clones and leaves some out. The sample holds about a million clones; roughly 75% are singletons and the top ten take about 1.5%. Sequencing input: memory CD4+ T cells sorted from blood. The source of these receptors is a young man in good health. Each CDR3 is given with its conserved first and last residue. A D gene is named only where the DNA matches it firmly. A clone size is listed for some rows: how often the clone was seen (once, few, many), or a class if it is expanded.

v_call: TRBV19
j_call: TRBJ2-2
clone_size: -
d_call: -
cdr3_nt: TGTGCCAGTACCCAGGGGGCGGGAGTATCCACCGGGGAGCTGTTTTTT
cdr3_aa: CASTQGAGVSTGELFF

v_call: TRBV27
j_call: TRBJ2-7
clone_size: -
d_call: -
cdr3_nt: TGTGCCAGCTCCGAAGCAGGGGGACTGAAGGGCGAGCAGTACTTC
cdr3_aa: CASSEAGGLKGEQYF

v_call: TRBV6-5
j_call: TRBJ2-7
clone_size: -
d_call: TRBD2
cdr3_nt: TGTGCCAGCCGGACGGGAGGCGGCGAGCAGTACTTC
cdr3_aa: CASRTGGGEQYF

v_call: TRBV19
j_call: TRBJ2-7
clone_size: -
d_call: -
cdr3_nt: TGTGCCAGCAGCTACAGGGTGGAATACGAGCAGTACTTC
cdr3_aa: CASSYRVEYEQYF

v_call: TRBV20-1
j_call: TRBJ1-4
clone_size: -
d_call: -
cdr3_nt: TGCAGTGCTAGACGTGAAAAACTGTTTTTT
cdr3_aa: CSARREKLFF

v_call: TRBV2
j_call: TRBJ2-7
clone_size: few
d_call: TRBD1
cdr3_nt: TGTGCCAGCCGGGACAGGGGGTTATACGAGCAGTACTTC
cdr3_aa: CASRDRGLYEQYF

v_call: TRBV5-1
j_call: TRBJ1-2
clone_size: -
d_call: -
cdr3_nt: TGCGCCAGCAGCTTGCTAACAGGGAACTATGGCTACACCTTC
cdr3_aa: CASSLLTGNYGYTF

v_call: TRBV5-1
j_call: TRBJ1-1
clone_size: few
d_call: -
cdr3_nt: TGCGCCAGCAGCTTGTCTCTGAACACTGAAGCTTTCTTT
cdr3_aa: CASSLSLNTEAFF

v_call: TRBV7-2
j_call: TRBJ1-2
clone_size: -
d_call: -
cdr3_nt: TGTGCCAGCAGCTTCCCGCGTGGGGATAACTATGGCTACACCTTC
cdr3_aa: CASSFPRGDNYGYTF

v_call: TRBV5-6
j_call: TRBJ1-2
clone_size: -
d_call: TRBD1
cdr3_nt: TGTGCCAGCAGTAAGGGACAGGTCCGTGGCTACACCTTC
cdr3_aa: CASSKGQVRGYTF

v_call: TRBV7-5
j_call: TRBJ1-3
clone_size: -
d_call: -
cdr3_nt: TGTGCCAGAAGCTCTAGCCGGGACCCTTATCCCTTCTCTGGAAACACCATATATTTT
cdr3_aa: CARSSSRDPYPFSGNTIYF